This T cell receptor (beta chain) emerged from a study of blood T cell repertoires in COVID-19. For the study at large: In each case, the material was cDNA or gDNA derived from T cells, B-cell-depleted T cells, or PBMCs.

Generated by immunoSEQ multiplex PCR, the TCRdb table keeps only in-frame clones and is missing some. The sample has about 140,000 clones, 84% seen once. On this clone: Sequence at one end of the junction differs from germline and may be a read error. This sample also contains other DNA sequences that code for the same CDR3.

Germline assignment: CDR1 MNHNS and CDR2 SASEGT. There are 13 residues in the CDR3. The sequenced sample was PBMCs or T cells enriched from blood (not recorded which). This rearrangement joins TRBV6-1 to TRBJ2-7; D not resolved. This receptor was identified in a woman in her late teens or twenties who had been exposed to COVID-19. CDR3 residues: CASSEKRLYEQYF. The CDR3 DNA reads as TGTGCCAGCAGTGAAAAGCGTCTCTACGAGCAGTACTTT.